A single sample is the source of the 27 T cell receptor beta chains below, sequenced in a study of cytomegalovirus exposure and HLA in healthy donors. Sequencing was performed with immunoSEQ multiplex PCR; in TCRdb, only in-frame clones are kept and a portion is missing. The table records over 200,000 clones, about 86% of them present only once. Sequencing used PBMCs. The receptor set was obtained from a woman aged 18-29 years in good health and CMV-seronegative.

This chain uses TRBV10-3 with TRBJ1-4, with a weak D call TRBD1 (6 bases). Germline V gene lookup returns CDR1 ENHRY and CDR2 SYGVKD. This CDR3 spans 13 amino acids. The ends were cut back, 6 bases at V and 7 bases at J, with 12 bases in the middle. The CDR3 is CAIRGAGSEKLFF. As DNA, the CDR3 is TGTGCCATCAGGGGGGCGGGCAGTGAAAAACTGTTTTTT.

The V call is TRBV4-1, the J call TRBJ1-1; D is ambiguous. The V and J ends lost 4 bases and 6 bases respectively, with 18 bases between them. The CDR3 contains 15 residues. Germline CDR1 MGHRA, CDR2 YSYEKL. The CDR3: CASSPRGSTGAEAFF. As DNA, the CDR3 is TGCGCCAGCAGCCCCCGGGGTTCGACGGGTGCTGAAGCTTTCTTT.

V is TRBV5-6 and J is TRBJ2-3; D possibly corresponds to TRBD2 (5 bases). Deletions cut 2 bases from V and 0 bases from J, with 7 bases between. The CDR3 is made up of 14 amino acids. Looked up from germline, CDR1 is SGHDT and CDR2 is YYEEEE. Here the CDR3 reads CASSLGSSTDTQYF. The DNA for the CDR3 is TGTGCCAGCAGCTTAGGGAGCAGCACAGATACGCAGTATTTT.

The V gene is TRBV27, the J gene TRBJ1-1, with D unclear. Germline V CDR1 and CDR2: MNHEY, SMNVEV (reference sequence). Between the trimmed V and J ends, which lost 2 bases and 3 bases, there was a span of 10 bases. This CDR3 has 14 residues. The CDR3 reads CASSLAGRDTEAFF. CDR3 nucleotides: TGTGCCAGCAGTTTAGCCGGGAGGGACACTGAAGCTTTCTTT.

This CDR3 reads CASSLGLAGTDTQYF. The CDR3 coding sequence is TGCGCCAGCAGCTTGGGACTAGCGGGAACCGATACGCAGTATTTT. The rearrangement uses TRBV5-1 and TRBJ2-3, with 11 nucleotides matching TRBD2. The CDR3 spans 15 residues. CDR1 and CDR2 from the germline V gene are SGHRS and YFSETQ. Unmatched junction bases numbered 3, after V lost 0 bases and J lost 6 bases.

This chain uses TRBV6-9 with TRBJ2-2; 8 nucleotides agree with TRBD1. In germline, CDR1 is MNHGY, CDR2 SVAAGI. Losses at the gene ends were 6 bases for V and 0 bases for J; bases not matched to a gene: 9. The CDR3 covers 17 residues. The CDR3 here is CASRDRAGGANTGELFF. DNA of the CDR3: TGTGCCAGCAGGGACAGGGCCGGCGGTGCGAACACCGGGGAGCTGTTTTTT.

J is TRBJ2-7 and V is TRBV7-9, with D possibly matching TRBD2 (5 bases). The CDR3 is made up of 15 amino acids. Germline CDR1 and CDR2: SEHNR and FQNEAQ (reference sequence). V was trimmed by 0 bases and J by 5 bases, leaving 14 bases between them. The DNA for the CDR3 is TGTGCCAGCAGCTTAGCAGCGGCGTTCACTCACGAGCAGTACTTC. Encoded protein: CASSLAAAFTHEQYF.

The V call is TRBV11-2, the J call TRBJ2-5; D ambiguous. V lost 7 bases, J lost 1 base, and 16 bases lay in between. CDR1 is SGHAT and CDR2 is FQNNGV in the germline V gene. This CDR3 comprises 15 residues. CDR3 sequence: CASTTHGGAQETQYF. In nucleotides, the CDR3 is TGTGCCAGCACCACCCACGGCGGAGCCCAAGAGACCCAGTACTTC.

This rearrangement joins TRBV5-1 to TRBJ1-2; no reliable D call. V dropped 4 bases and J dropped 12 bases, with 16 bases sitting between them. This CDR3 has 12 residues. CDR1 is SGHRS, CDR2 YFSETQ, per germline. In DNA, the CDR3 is TGCGCCAGCAGCCCCCCCCGTTGGGAGAACACCTTC. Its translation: CASSPPRWENTF.

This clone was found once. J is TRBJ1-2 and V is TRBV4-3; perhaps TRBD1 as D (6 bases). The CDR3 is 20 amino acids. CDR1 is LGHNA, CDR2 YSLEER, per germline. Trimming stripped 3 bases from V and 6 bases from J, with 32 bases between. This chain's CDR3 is CASSHEQGAGVSLSIDGYTF. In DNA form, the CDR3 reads TGCGCCAGCAGCCACGAACAGGGCGCGGGAGTTTCGCTTTCGATCGATGGCTACACCTTC.

The CDR3 DNA reads as TGTGCCAGCAGCGGAGGGGGGGCCATAACTGAAGCTTTCTTT. Its protein product is CASSGGGAITEAFF. The rearrangement joins TRBV7-9 to TRBJ1-1; tentative D call: TRBD1 (6 bases). This CDR3 has 14 residues. With 5 bases removed from V and 5 bases from J, the gap between germline ends came to 15 bases. Germline values: CDR1 SEHNR, CDR2 FQNEAQ (reference sequence).

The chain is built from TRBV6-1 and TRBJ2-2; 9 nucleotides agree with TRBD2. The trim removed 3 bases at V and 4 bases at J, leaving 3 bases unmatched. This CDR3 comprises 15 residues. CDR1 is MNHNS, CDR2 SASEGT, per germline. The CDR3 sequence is CASSELAGITGELFF. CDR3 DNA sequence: TGTGCCAGCAGTGAGCTAGCGGGAATCACCGGGGAGCTGTTTTTT.

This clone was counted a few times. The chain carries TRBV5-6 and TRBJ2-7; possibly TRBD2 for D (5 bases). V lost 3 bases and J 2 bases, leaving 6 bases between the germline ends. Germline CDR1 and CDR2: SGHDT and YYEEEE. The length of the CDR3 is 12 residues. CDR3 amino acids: CASSSGTYEQYF. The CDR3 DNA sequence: TGTGCCAGCAGCTCGGGGACCTACGAGCAGTACTTC. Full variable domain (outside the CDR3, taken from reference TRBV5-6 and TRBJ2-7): DAGVTQSPTHLIKTRGQQVTLRCSPKSGHDTVSWYQQALGQGPQFIFQYYEEEERQRGNFPDRFSGHQFPNYSSELNVNALLLGDSALYLCASSSGTYEQYFGPGTRLTVT.

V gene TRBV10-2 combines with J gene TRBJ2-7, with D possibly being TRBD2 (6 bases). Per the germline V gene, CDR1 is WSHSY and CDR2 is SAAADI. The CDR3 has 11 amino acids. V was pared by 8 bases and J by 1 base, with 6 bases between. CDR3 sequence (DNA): TGCGCCAGCGGGAGGTCCTACGAGCAGTACTTC. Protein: CASGRSYEQYF.

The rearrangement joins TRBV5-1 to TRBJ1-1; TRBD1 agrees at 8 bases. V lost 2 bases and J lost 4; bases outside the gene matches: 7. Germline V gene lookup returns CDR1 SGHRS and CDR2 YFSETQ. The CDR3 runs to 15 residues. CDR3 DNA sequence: TGCGCCAGCAGCTTAACCTGGACAGGGTCCACTGAAGCTTTCTTT. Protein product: CASSLTWTGSTEAFF.

For the CDR3, the DNA is TGTGCCAGCACCGAAGGGACAGCAACAAATACGCAGTATTTT. It encodes CASTEGTATNTQYF. This chain joins TRBV28 and TRBJ2-3; 7 positions agree with TRBD1. V lost 7 bases, J lost 7 bases, and 11 bases stayed unmatched. This CDR3 region has 14 residues. The germline V gene has CDR1 MDHEN and CDR2 SYDVKM.

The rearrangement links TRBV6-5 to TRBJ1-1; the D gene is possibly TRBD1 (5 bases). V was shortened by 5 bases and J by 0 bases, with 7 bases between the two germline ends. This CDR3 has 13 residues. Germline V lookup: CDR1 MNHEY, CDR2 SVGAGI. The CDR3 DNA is TGTGCCAGCAGTATGACAGTGAACACTGAAGCTTTCTTT. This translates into CASSMTVNTEAFF.

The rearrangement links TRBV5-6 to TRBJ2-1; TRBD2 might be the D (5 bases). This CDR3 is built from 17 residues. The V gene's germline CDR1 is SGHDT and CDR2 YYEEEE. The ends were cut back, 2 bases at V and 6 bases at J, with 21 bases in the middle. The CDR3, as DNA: TGTGCCAGCAGCTTCGGCTTTCCGGCTAGCTCTCTCAATGAGCAGTTCTTC. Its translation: CASSFGFPASSLNEQFF.

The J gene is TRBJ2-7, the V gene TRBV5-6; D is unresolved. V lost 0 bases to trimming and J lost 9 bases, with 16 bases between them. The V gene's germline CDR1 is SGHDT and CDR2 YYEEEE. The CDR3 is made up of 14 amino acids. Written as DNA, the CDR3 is TGTGCCAGCAGCTTGGCCGGGTCCGCCCGTGCGCAGTACTTC. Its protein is CASSLAGSARAQYF.

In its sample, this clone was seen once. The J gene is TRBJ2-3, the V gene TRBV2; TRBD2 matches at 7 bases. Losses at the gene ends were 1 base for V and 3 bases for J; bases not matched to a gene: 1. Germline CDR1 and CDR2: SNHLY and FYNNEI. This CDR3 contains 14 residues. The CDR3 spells CASSEEGGTDTQYF. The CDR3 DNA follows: TGTGCCAGCAGTGAAGAGGGAGGGACAGATACGCAGTATTTT.

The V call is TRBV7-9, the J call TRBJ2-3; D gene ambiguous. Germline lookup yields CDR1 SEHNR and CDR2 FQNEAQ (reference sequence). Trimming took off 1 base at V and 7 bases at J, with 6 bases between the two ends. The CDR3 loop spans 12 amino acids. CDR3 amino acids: CASSLDPYTQYF. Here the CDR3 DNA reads TGTGCCAGCAGCTTAGATCCTTATACGCAGTATTTT.

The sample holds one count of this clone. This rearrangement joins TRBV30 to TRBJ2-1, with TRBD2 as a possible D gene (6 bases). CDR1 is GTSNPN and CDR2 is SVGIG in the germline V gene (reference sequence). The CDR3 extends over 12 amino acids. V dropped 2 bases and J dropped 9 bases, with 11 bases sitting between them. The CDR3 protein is CAWSPSATEQFF. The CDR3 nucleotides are TGTGCCTGGAGTCCTAGCGCGACTGAGCAGTTCTTC.

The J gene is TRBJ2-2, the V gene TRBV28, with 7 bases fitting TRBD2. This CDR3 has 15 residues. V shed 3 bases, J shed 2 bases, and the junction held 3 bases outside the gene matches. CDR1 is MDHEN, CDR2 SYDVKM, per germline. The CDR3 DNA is TGTGCCAGCAGTTTTGGGGGGGGTAACACCGGGGAGCTGTTTTTT. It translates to CASSFGGGNTGELFF.

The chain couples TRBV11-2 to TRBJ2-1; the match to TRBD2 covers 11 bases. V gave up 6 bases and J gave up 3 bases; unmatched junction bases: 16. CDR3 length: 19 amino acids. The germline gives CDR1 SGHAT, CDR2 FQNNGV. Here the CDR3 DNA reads TGTGCCAGCAGACCCGGACGACTAGCGGGACCTACTCACTACAATGAGCAGTTCTTC. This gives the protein CASRPGRLAGPTHYNEQFF.

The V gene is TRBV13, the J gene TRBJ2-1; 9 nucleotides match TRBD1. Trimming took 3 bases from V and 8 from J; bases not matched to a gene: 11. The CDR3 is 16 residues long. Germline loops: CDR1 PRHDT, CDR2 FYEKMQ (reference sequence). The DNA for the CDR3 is TGTGCCAGCAGCTTTTACCCGGGACAGGGCTATTATGAGCAGTTCTTC. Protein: CASSFYPGQGYYEQFF.

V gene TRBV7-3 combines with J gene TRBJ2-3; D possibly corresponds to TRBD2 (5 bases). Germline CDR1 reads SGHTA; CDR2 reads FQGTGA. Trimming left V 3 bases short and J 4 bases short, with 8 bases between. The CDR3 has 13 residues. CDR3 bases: TGTGCCAGCAGCTTCGGGGATGCAGATACGCAGTATTTT. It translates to CASSFGDADTQYF.

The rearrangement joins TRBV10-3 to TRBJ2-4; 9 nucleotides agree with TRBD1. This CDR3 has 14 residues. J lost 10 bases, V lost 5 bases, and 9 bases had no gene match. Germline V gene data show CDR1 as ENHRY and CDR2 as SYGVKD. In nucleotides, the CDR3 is TGTGCCATCAGTCCCGGGACAGGGTCAGGAATTCAGTACTTC. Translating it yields CAISPGTGSGIQYF.